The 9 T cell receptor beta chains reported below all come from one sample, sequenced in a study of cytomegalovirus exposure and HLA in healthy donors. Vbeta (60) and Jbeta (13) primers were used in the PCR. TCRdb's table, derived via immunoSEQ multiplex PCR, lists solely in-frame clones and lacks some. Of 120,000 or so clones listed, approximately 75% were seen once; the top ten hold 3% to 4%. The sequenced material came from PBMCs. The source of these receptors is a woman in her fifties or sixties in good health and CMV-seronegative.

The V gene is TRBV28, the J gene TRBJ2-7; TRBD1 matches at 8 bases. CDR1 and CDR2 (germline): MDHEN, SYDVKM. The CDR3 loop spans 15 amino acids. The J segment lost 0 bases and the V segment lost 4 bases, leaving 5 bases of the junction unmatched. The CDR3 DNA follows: TGTGCCAGCAGTTCCCTGGGACAGGTCTCCTACGAGCAGTACTTC. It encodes CASSSLGQVSYEQYF.

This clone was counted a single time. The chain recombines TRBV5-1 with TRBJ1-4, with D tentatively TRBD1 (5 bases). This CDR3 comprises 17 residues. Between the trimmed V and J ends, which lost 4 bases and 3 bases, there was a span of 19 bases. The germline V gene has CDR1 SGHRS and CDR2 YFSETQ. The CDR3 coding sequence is TGCGCCAGCAGCGCGGGGGATTGGGGACCAGCTAATGAAAAACTGTTTTTT. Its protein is CASSAGDWGPANEKLFF.

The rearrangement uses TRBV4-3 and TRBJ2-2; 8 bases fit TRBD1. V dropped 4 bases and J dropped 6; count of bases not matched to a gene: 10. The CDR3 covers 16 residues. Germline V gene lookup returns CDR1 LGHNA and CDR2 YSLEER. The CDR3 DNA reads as TGCGCCAGCAGCCCCCAGGTACAACAGGGGGCCGGGGAGCTGTTTTTT. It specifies CASSPQVQQGAGELFF.

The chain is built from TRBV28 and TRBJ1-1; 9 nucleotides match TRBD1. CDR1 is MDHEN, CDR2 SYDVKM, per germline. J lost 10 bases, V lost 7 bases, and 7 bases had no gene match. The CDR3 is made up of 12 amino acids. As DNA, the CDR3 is TGTGCCAGCATGGCAGGGGGACAGGGAGCTTTCTTT. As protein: CASMAGGQGAFF.

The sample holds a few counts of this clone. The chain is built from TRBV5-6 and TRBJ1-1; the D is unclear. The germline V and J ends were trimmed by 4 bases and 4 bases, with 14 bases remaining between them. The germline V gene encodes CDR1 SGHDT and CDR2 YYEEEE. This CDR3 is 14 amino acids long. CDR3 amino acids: CASSPIGVPTEAFF. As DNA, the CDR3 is TGTGCCAGCAGCCCCATCGGGGTGCCCACTGAAGCTTTCTTT.

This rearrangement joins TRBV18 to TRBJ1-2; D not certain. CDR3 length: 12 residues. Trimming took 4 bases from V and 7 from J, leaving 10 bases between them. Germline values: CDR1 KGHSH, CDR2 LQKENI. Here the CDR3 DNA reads TGTGCCAGCTCACTAGGAGGGATTGGCTACACCTTC. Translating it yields CASSLGGIGYTF.

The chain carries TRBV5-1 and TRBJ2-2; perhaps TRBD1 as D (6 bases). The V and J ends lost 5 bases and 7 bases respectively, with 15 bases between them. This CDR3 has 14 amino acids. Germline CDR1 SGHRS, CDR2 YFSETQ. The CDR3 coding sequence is TGCGCCAGCAGAGACTACCAGGGGCTCGGGGAGCTGTTTTTT. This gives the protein CASRDYQGLGELFF.

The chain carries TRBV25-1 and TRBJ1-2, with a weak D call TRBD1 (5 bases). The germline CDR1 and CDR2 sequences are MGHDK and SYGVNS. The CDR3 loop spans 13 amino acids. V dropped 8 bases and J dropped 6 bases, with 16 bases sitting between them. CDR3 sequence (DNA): TGTGCCAGCCTTCCGGAGGGAGGGGATGGCTACACCTTC. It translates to CASLPEGGDGYTF.

The CDR3 spells CASSIIPGTGNSNQPQHF. The CDR3 DNA sequence: TGTGCCAGTAGTATCATACCTGGGACAGGGAATAGCAATCAGCCCCAGCATTTT. This rearrangement joins TRBV19 to TRBJ1-5; 9 bases agree with TRBD1. J lost 0 bases, V lost 3 bases, and 9 bases had no gene match. Germline values: CDR1 LNHDA, CDR2 SQIVND (reference sequence). The CDR3 loop spans 18 amino acids. Variable domain in full (rest from reference TRBV19 and TRBJ1-5): DGGITQSPKYLFRKEGQNVTLSCEQNLNHDAMYWYRQDPGQGLRLIYYSQIVNDFQKGDIAEGYSVSREKKESFPLTVTSAQKNPTAFYLCASSIIPGTGNSNQPQHFGDGTRLSIL.